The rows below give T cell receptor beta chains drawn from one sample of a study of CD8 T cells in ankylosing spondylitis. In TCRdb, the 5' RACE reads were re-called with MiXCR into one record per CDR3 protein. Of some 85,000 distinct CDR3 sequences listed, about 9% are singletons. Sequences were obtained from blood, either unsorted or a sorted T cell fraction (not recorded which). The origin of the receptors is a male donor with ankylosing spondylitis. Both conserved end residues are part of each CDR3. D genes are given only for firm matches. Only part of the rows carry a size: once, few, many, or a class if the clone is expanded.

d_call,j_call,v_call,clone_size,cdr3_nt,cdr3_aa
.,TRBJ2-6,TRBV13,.,TGTGCCAGCAGCCTACAGGGTACAGGGGCCAACGTCCTGACTTTC,CASSLQGTGANVLTF
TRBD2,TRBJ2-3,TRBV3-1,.,TGTGCCAGCAGGATAGCGGGAGGGTCGACAGATACGCAGTATTTT,CASRIAGGSTDTQYF
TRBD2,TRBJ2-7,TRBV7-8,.,TGTGCCAGCAGCTCGTCCGAGGGACTAGAGTCCTACGAGCAGTACTTC,CASSSSEGLESYEQYF
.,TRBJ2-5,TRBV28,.,TGTGCCAGCAGTTACCTGGGACCCCGGGCTGAGACCCAGTGCTTC,CASSYLGPRAETQCF
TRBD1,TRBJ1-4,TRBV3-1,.,TGTGCCAGCAGCAAAACAGACAGGGCGGAAGGTGAAAAACTGTTTTTT,CASSKTDRAEGEKLFF
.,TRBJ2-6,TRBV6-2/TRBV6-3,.,TGTGCCAGCAGTTATTGGCTTACTGGCTCTGGGGCCAACGTCCTGACTTTC,CASSYWLTGSGANVLTF
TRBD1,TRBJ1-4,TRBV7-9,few,TGTGCCAGCAGCTTTGGGACAGGGAGAGGAAAACTGTTTTTT,CASSFGTGRGKLFF
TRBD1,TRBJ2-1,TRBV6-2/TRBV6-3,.,TGTGCCAGCAGACCAACACAGGGGAGCTCCTACAATGAGCAGTTCTTC,CASRPTQGSSYNEQFF
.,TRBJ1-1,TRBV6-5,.,TGTGCCAGCAGTTCCACGGCTGAGGACACTGAAGCTTTCTTT,CASSSTAEDTEAFF
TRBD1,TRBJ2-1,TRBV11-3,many,TGTGCCAGCAGCTACCCAGGGGGCAATGAGCAGTTCTTC,CASSYPGGNEQFF
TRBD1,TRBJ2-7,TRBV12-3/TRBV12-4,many,TGTGCCAGCAGTTTGGACAGGGGGGAGCAGTACTTC,CASSLDRGEQYF
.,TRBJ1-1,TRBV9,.,TGTGCCAGCAGCGTAGGGGGGTTGGGCACTGAAGCTTTCTTT,CASSVGGLGTEAFF
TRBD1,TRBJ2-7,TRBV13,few,TGTGCCAGCAGCTTAGGCAGGGGGCGCGAGCAGTACTTC,CASSLGRGREQYF
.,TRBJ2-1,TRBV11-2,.,TGTGCCAGCAGCTTTCACAGTAATGAGCAGTTCTTC,CASSFHSNEQFF
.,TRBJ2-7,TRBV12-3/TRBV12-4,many,TGTGCCAGCAGTTTATCGGGCAGATTATACGAGCAGTACTTC,CASSLSGRLYEQYF
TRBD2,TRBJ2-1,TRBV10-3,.,TGTGCCATCAGTGAGTTCACCACCGGGACTAGCGGCTACAATGAGCAGTTCTTC,CAISEFTTGTSGYNEQFF
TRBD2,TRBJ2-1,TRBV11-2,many,TGTGCCAGCAGCATTTCTAGCGGGGGTTTGAATGAGCAGTTCTTC,CASSISSGGLNEQFF
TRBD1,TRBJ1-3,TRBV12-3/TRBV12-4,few,TGTGCCAGCAGTTCAGGGGGGGCATGGTCGGAAGGAAACACCATATATTTT,CASSSGGAWSEGNTIYF
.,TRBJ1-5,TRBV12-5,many,TGTGCTAGTGGACTCAGTGATAGCAATCAGCCCCAGCATTTT,CASGLSDSNQPQHF
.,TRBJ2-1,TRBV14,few,TGTGCCAGCAGCCAAGGGCAGGGCAGGTACAATGAGCAGTTCTTC,CASSQGQGRYNEQFF
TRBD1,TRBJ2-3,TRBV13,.,TGTGCCAGCAGCGTCGGGACAGGGGGCACGGATACGCAGTATTTT,CASSVGTGGTDTQYF
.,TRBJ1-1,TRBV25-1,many,TGTGCCAGCAGTGAAGGGGTAACTTTCTTT,CASSEGVTFF
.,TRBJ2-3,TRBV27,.,TGTGCCAGCAGACCTCCTAGCACAGATACGCAGTATTTT,CASRPPSTDTQYF
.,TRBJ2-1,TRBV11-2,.,TGTGCCAGCAGCTTAGTTTGGGATGAGCAGTTCTTC,CASSLVWDEQFF
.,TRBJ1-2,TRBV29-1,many,TGCAGCGTCCCGGACCGACGGGGCTACACCTTC,CSVPDRRGYTF
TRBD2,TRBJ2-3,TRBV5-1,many,TGCGCCAGCAGCCGACTTGGGGAGGGGCCGCGGGAGGAAGATACGCAGTATTTT,CASSRLGEGPREEDTQYF
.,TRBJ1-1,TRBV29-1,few,TGCAGCGTAACGGGACTCCTGGACACTGAAGCTTTCTTT,CSVTGLLDTEAFF